The 20 T cell receptor beta chains in this list originate from one sample, sequenced in a study of cytomegalovirus exposure and HLA in healthy donors. Researchers ran the PCR with 60 Vbeta and 13 Jbeta primers. Only in-frame clones appear in the TCRdb table, and some are missing; sequencing was by immunoSEQ multiplex PCR. The table has about 170,000 clones, 82% seen once; the top ten hold about 1.6%. Source material: PBMCs. All receptors derive from a girl between 5 and 17 years old in good health and CMV-seropositive.

The chain joins TRBV10-2 to TRBJ1-2; D is ambiguous. CDR3 length equals 13 residues. Trimming pared 4 bases from V and 4 bases from J, leaving 10 bases between. Germline V gene data show CDR1 as WSHSY and CDR2 as SAAADI. CDR3 sequence (DNA): TGCGCCAGCAGTGCGGAGGGAGCCTATGGCTACACCTTC. Residues: CASSAEGAYGYTF.

The chain uses TRBV2 and TRBJ2-2, with 8 bases matching TRBD2. The germline CDR1 and CDR2 sequences are SNHLY and FYNNEI. J was trimmed by 6 bases and V by 6 bases; bases with no gene match: 3. The CDR3 sequence is 13 residues long. The CDR3 bases are TGTGCCAGCAGAGCGGGAGCGGCCGGGGAGCTGTTTTTT. It encodes CASRAGAAGELFF.

J is TRBJ1-2 and V is TRBV4-1; possibly TRBD1 for D (5 bases). The ends were cut back, 0 bases at V and 4 bases at J, with 9 bases in the middle. This CDR3 is 14 amino acids long. CDR1 and CDR2 from the germline V gene are MGHRA and YSYEKL. For the CDR3, the DNA is TGCGCCAGCAGCCAAGAGGACACCGGCTATGGCTACACCTTC. Amino acids: CASSQEDTGYGYTF.

The V and J genes are TRBV5-1 and TRBJ2-7; weak D call: TRBD2 (6 bases). The CDR3 covers 15 residues. Looked up from germline, CDR1 is SGHRS and CDR2 is YFSETQ. Trimming removed 4 bases from V and 3 bases from J, with 17 bases in between. CDR3 amino acids: CASSPRTTGIYEQYF. As DNA, the CDR3 is TGCGCCAGCAGCCCGAGGACTACCGGAATCTACGAGCAGTACTTC.

This chain joins TRBV5-6 and TRBJ2-1; 10 bases map to TRBD2. The length of the CDR3 is 16 residues. The V and J ends lost 1 base and 5 bases, in that order; junction bases with no gene match: 6. CDR1 and CDR2 from the germline V gene are SGHDT and YYEEEE. DNA for the CDR3: TGTGCCAGCAGCTTGTTCGGAGCGGGGGGGAACAATGAGCAGTTCTTC. This codes for CASSLFGAGGNNEQFF.

The chain employs TRBV7-9 and TRBJ1-2, with 9 bases that match TRBD1. Germline V gene lookup returns CDR1 SEHNR and CDR2 FQNEAQ (reference sequence). The V segment lost 5 bases and the J segment 4 bases; nucleotides outside the gene matches: 14. CDR3 size: 17 residues. CDR3 region: CASSRDRVEFEPYGYTF. The CDR3 nucleotides are TGTGCCAGCAGCCGGGACAGGGTTGAATTCGAGCCCTATGGCTACACCTTC.

V and J are TRBV5-8 and TRBJ2-7; 7 bases are shared with TRBD2. The CDR3 consists of 15 residues. Germline CDR1 is SGHTS and CDR2 is YDEGEE. The trim removed 4 bases at V and 0 bases at J, leaving 7 bases unmatched. The CDR3 is CASSPLAAGSYEQYF. As DNA, the CDR3 is TGTGCCAGCAGCCCCCTAGCGGCGGGCTCCTACGAGCAGTACTTC.

V usage is TRBV6-6 and J usage is TRBJ2-1, with no clear D. The CDR3 is 12 amino acids. Germline CDR1 and CDR2: MNHNY and SVGAGI (reference sequence). The V end lost 6 bases, the J end lost 4 bases, and 7 bases lay between the germline ends. CDR3 DNA sequence: TGTGCCAGCAGACACAATTACAATGAGCAGTTCTTC. Translation: CASRHNYNEQFF.

The chain links TRBV7-2 to TRBJ2-7; TRBD2 matches 14 bases. Germline assignment: CDR1 SGHTA and CDR2 FQGNSA. Losses at the gene ends were 0 bases for V and 4 bases for J; bases not matched to a gene: 11. CDR3 length equals 19 residues. The CDR3 spells CASSLAGTSGRGRGYEQYF. The CDR3 DNA reads as TGTGCCAGCAGCTTAGCCGGGACTAGCGGGAGAGGAAGGGGATACGAGCAGTACTTC. Variable domain in full (rest from reference TRBV7-2 and TRBJ2-7): GAGVSQSPSNKVTEKGKDVELRCDPISGHTALYWYRQSLGQGLEFLIYFQGNSAPDKSGLPSDRFSAERTGGSVSTLTIQRTQQEDSAVYLCASSLAGTSGRGRGYEQYFGPGTRLTVT.

J is TRBJ2-7 and V is TRBV7-9, with 10 bases lining up with TRBD2. Looked up from germline, CDR1 is SEHNR and CDR2 is FQNEAQ (reference sequence). After removal of 3 bases from V and 4 bases from J, the junction contained 9 bases not matched to a gene. This CDR3 comprises 16 residues. For the CDR3, the DNA is TGTGCCAGCAGCTTTCATCGACTAGCGGGTTCTTACGAGCAGTACTTC. Translated, it gives CASSFHRLAGSYEQYF.

The V and J genes are TRBV5-6 and TRBJ2-7; a possible D gene is TRBD1 (5 bases). The germline CDR1 and CDR2 sequences are SGHDT and YYEEEE. Trimming took off 0 bases at V and 4 bases at J, with 14 bases between the two ends. The CDR3 runs 15 residues. This CDR3 is CASSLGSRATYEQYF. DNA for the CDR3: TGTGCCAGCAGCTTGGGATCCAGGGCGACGTACGAGCAGTACTTC.

The chain combines TRBV6-5 with TRBJ2-1; TRBD2 agrees at 12 bases. This CDR3 region has 15 residues. CDR1 MNHEY and CDR2 SVGAGI come from the germline V gene. The J segment lost 7 bases and the V segment lost 4 bases, leaving 5 bases of the junction unmatched. This CDR3 reads CASSSGTSGLNEQFF. The CDR3 DNA follows: TGTGCCAGCAGTTCCGGGACTAGCGGGCTTAATGAGCAGTTCTTC.

This clone was picked up one time. This sequence joins TRBV19 and TRBJ2-7, with a possible D match to TRBD1 (6 bases). The CDR3 has 12 residues. From germline, CDR1 is LNHDA and CDR2 SQIVND (reference sequence). Trimming took 7 bases from V and 2 from J, leaving 9 bases between them. The CDR3 is CASMGATYEQYF. The CDR3 DNA sequence: TGTGCCAGTATGGGGGCGACCTACGAGCAGTACTTC. Based on the CDR3 plus reference TRBV19 and TRBJ2-7, the full variable domain is DGGITQSPKYLFRKEGQNVTLSCEQNLNHDAMYWYRQDPGQGLRLIYYSQIVNDFQKGDIAEGYSVSREKKESFPLTVTSAQKNPTAFYLCASMGATYEQYFGPGTRLTVT.

This chain connects TRBV6-6 to TRBJ1-1, with 7 bases identical to TRBD1. The CDR3 totals 15 residues. V shed 6 bases, J shed 1 base, and the junction held 8 bases outside the gene matches. Germline CDR1 reads MNHNY; CDR2 reads SVGAGI (reference sequence). The CDR3 DNA follows: TGTGCCAGCAGGGAACCGACAGGGAGGAACACTGAAGCTTTCTTT. Its translation is CASREPTGRNTEAFF.

This clone showed up just once. The chain is built from TRBV7-9 and TRBJ2-3; 15 bases are a match to TRBD2. The CDR3 is 18 amino acids. Germline values: CDR1 SEHNR, CDR2 FQNEAQ (reference sequence). Losses at the gene ends were 6 bases for V and 0 bases for J; bases not matched to a gene: 7. DNA for the CDR3: TGTGCCAGCAGTCAAGGGACTAGCGGGGGGCCTAGCACAGATACGCAGTATTTT. As protein: CASSQGTSGGPSTDTQYF.

This rearrangement joins TRBV6-1 to TRBJ2-4, with D unresolved. Germline V gene lookup returns CDR1 MNHNS and CDR2 SASEGT. The ends were cut back, 2 bases at V and 0 bases at J, with 14 bases in the middle. This CDR3 region has 17 residues. The CDR3 nucleotides read TGTGCCAGCAGTGAAAGAGGCGGAACCCTAGCCAAAAACATTCAGTACTTC. It encodes CASSERGGTLAKNIQYF.

A remark on this clone: The sample holds other DNA sequences that translate to the same CDR3. The chain has TRBV5-4 and TRBJ2-1; 9 positions match TRBD1. Per the germline V gene, CDR1 is SGHNT and CDR2 is YYREEE (reference sequence). The CDR3 loop spans 15 amino acids. V lost 4 bases, J lost 1 base, and 3 bases stayed unmatched. The CDR3 DNA sequence: TGTGCCAGCAGCCTGGACAGGGGTTCCTACAATGAGCAGTTCTTC. Its protein product is CASSLDRGSYNEQFF.

The V and J genes are TRBV6-4 and TRBJ2-1, with 10 bases fitting TRBD1. CDR1 is MRHNA and CDR2 is SNTAGT in the germline V gene. The length of the CDR3 is 15 residues. V trimming: 4 bases; J trimming: 6 bases; junction bases outside the gene matches: 6. The CDR3 sequence: CASSVGTGVFNEQFF. For the CDR3, the DNA is TGTGCCAGCAGTGTAGGGACAGGGGTTTTCAATGAGCAGTTCTTC.

This clone was recorded only once. This chain uses TRBV6-5 with TRBJ2-5; 8 nucleotides line up with TRBD1. Germline V CDR1 and CDR2: MNHEY, SVGAGI. The CDR3 contains 16 residues. The V segment lost 1 base and the J segment 3 bases; nucleotides outside the gene matches: 7. The CDR3 DNA is TGTGCCAGCAGTTACTACCAGGGGGCGCCTGAAGAGACCCAGTACTTC. This translates into CASSYYQGAPEETQYF.

The chain uses TRBV2 and TRBJ1-1; no clear D. Germline V gene lookup returns CDR1 SNHLY and CDR2 FYNNEI. The CDR3 totals 12 residues. Trimming shortened V by 8 bases and J by 1 base, and 8 bases separated the two germline ends. CDR3 residues: CASLRGNTEAFF. CDR3 coding DNA: TGTGCCAGCCTACGCGGGAACACTGAAGCTTTCTTT.